The 24 T cell receptor beta chains in this list originate from one sample, sequenced in a study of T cells in women clearing cervical HPV infection. Method: immunoSEQ multiplex PCR; TCRdb's copy keeps in-frame clones and lacks some. The table counts around 46,000 clones; 35% lies in the top ten. Sequencing was performed on blood buffy coat. These receptors all stem from a woman aged 18 to 75 with a cervical HPV16 infection that either progressed to CIN3+ or cleared (not recorded which).

Points on this clone: The read terminates 3 residues before the CDR3 end, so the remaining end is supplied by the germline J gene. The chain couples TRBV19 to TRBJ1-1; D might be TRBD1 (5 bases). The CDR3 is made up of 13 amino acids. Germline lookup yields CDR1 LNHDA and CDR2 SQIVND (reference sequence). V dropped 7 bases and J dropped 6 bases, with 15 bases sitting between them. CDR3 bases read: TGTGCCAGTAATTGGTTGGGGGGTTCTGAA. Protein: CASNWLGGSE. The complete CDR3 reads CASNWLGGSEAFF.

Comment on this clone: The read gets to within 3 residues of the CDR3 end, and the germline J gene fills in the rest. This sequence joins TRBV6-4 and TRBJ2-7, with D hard to call. Germline CDR1 and CDR2: MRHNA and SNTAGT. Trimming removed 7 bases from V and 3 bases from J, with 22 bases in between. The CDR3 loop spans 16 amino acids. The CDR3: CASILRGPNGYYEQYF. CDR3 DNA, as far as it was read: TGTGCCAGCATTCTTCGTGGGCCTAACGGATACTACGAG.

Remarks on this clone: The junction shows a germline mismatch at one end, possibly a read error. The observed sequence ends 3 residues before the CDR3 terminus, with the missing tail filled in from the germline J gene. The J gene is TRBJ1-2, the V gene TRBV4-2; 10 positions agree with TRBD1. The CDR3 has 15 residues. Per the germline V gene, CDR1 is LGHNA and CDR2 is YNFKEQ. The covered CDR3 bases are TGCGCCAGCAGCCAAGACTCCGGGACAGGGGATGGC. The encoded protein is CASSQDSGTGDG. The entire CDR3 sequence reads CASSQDSGTGDGYTF.

With respect to this clone: Read coverage stops 3 residues before the CDR3 terminus; the germline J gene supplies the remainder. The chain carries TRBV20-1 and TRBJ1-2; a possible D gene is TRBD1 (5 bases). Between the trimmed V and J ends, which lost 6 bases and 2 bases, there was a span of 13 bases. This CDR3 is 13 amino acids long. The V gene's germline CDR1 is DFQATT and CDR2 SNEGSKA (reference sequence). The CDR3 is CSAPMGGNYGYTF. CDR3 DNA, as far as it was read: TGCAGTGCCCCGATGGGGGGGAACTATGGC.

Details on this clone: The read stops 3 residues short of the end of the CDR3; the missing end is completed from the germline J gene. V and J are TRBV20-1 and TRBJ1-1; D is possibly TRBD1 (5 bases). The germline V gene encodes CDR1 DFQATT and CDR2 SNEGSKA (reference sequence). The CDR3 is 12 residues long. V was clipped by 8 bases and J by 1 base, with 11 bases between them. The covered CDR3 bases are TGCAGTTGGTATCAGGGGAACACTGAA. Translated: CSWYQGNTE. The CDR3 as a whole reads CSWYQGNTEAFF.

For this clone: The read ends 3 residues early relative to the CDR3; the germline J gene fills the gap. The rearrangement uses TRBV7-3 and TRBJ2-7, with D perhaps TRBD1 (5 bases). In germline, CDR1 is SGHTA, CDR2 FQGTGA. V was clipped by 4 bases and J by 0 bases, with 7 bases between them. CDR3 length: 13 residues. Partial CDR3 DNA: TGTGCCAGCAGCTCTGGGGCCTCCTACGAG. Translated: CASSSGASYE. The entire CDR3 protein reads CASSSGASYEQYF. Full variable domain (rest looked up from reference TRBV7-3 and TRBJ2-7): GAGVSQTPSNKVTEKGKYVELRCDPISGHTALYWYRQSLGQGPEFLIYFQGTGAADDSGLPNDRFFAVRPEGSVSTLKIQRTERGDSAVYLCASSSGASYEQYFGPGTRLTVT.

Details on this clone: The CDR3 goes on 3 residues after the read ends, and that part is filled in from the germline J gene. This chain joins TRBV6-2 or TRBV6-3 and TRBJ2-2, with TRBD1 identical over 7 bases. The CDR3 runs to 14 residues. J lost 0 bases, V lost 7 bases, and 2 bases had no gene match. The V gene's germline CDR1 is MNHEY and CDR2 SVGEGT. CDR3 sequence: CASKGQSNTGELFF. Incomplete CDR3 DNA: TGTGCCAGCAAGGGACAGTCGAACACCGGGGAG.

About this clone: Read coverage stops 3 residues before the CDR3 terminus; the germline J gene supplies the remainder. The V gene is TRBV20-1, the J gene TRBJ2-5, with 8 bases lining up with TRBD2. CDR3 size: 17 residues. J lost 2 bases, V lost 3 bases, and 14 bases had no gene match. Germline V gene data show CDR1 as DFQATT and CDR2 as SNEGSKA (reference sequence). CDR3 DNA (partial): TGCAGTGCTAGTCGGCGGGGGGTTTTTTTGGTACAAGAGACC. Protein product: CSASRRGVFLVQET. From start to end, the CDR3 is CSASRRGVFLVQETQYF.

Of note for this clone: The read falls 3 residues short of the CDR3 end, and the missing part is taken from the germline J gene. The chain has TRBV18 and TRBJ1-1, with a weak D call TRBD1 (5 bases). Per the germline V gene, CDR1 is KGHSH and CDR2 is LQKENI. This CDR3 comprises 12 residues. Trimming pared 9 bases from V and 3 bases from J, leaving 11 bases between. The CDR3 protein is CASRGMDTEAFF. The CDR3 DNA, read in part, is TGTGCCAGTCGGGGGATGGACACTGAA.

To note about this clone: The read ends 3 residues shy of where the CDR3 ends; the end is completed using the germline J gene. This rearrangement joins TRBV13 to TRBJ2-3; D may match TRBD1 or TRBD2 (5 bases each). The ends were cut back, 1 base at V and 2 bases at J, with 19 bases in the middle. The CDR3 loop spans 18 amino acids. Germline values: CDR1 PRHDT, CDR2 FYEKMQ (reference sequence). This CDR3 is CASSLVQGTARDTDTQYF. The sequenced part of the CDR3 DNA is TGTGCCAGCAGCTTAGTTCAGGGTACAGCGAGGGACACAGATACG.

Worth noting for this clone: The sequence runs out 3 residues before the end of the CDR3; the remainder is reconstructed from the germline J gene. This chain connects TRBV20-1 to TRBJ1-3, with TRBD1 matching 8 bases. V gave up 6 bases and J gave up 8 bases; unmatched junction bases: 9. Germline V gene sequence: CDR1 DFQATT, CDR2 SNEGSKA (reference sequence). CDR3 length equals 13 residues. The CDR3 sequence is CSALDRGWDTIYF. CDR3 bases read: TGCAGTGCCCTAGACAGGGGATGGGACACC.

Comment on this clone: The read ends 3 residues before the CDR3 terminus; that terminus is restored from the germline J gene. The V gene is TRBV2, the J gene TRBJ2-7, with 10 bases that match TRBD2. The CDR3 has 18 residues. Trimming removed 2 bases from V and 2 bases from J; junction bases left unmatched: 12. CDR1 and CDR2 (germline): SNHLY, FYNNEI. Incomplete CDR3 DNA: TGTGCCAGCAGTGAATTTCATCTAGCGGGAGACTTAACCTACGAG. Translated, it gives CASSEFHLAGDLTYE. The complete CDR3 reads CASSEFHLAGDLTYEQYF.

Of note for this clone: The DNA ends 3 residues before the CDR3 does, and the rest of the CDR3 is filled in from the germline J gene. The V call is TRBV19, the J call TRBJ1-2; 7 bases line up with TRBD1. The CDR3 has 14 amino acids. After removal of 6 bases from V and 3 bases from J, the junction contained 7 bases not matched to a gene. Germline CDR1 and CDR2: LNHDA and SQIVND (reference sequence). CDR3 DNA, as far as it was read: TGTGCCAGTAGCCGACAGGGCAAAGACTATGGC. Encoded protein: CASSRQGKDYG. The full CDR3 protein is CASSRQGKDYGYTF.

Remarks on this clone: The observed sequence ends 3 residues before the CDR3 terminus, with the missing tail filled in from the germline J gene. This chain uses TRBV7-3 with TRBJ2-1; the match to TRBD2 covers 8 bases. CDR1 is SGHTA and CDR2 is FQGTGA in the germline V gene. The length of the CDR3 is 14 residues. Unmatched junction bases numbered 7, after V lost 5 bases and J lost 7 bases. The CDR3 is CASSVPSGGNEQFF. CDR3 DNA, as far as it was read: TGTGCCAGCAGCGTACCAAGCGGGGGTAATGAG.

Points on this clone: The observed sequence ends 3 residues before the CDR3 terminus, with the missing tail filled in from the germline J gene. This sequence joins TRBV2 and TRBJ2-2; D possibly corresponds to TRBD1 (5 bases). CDR1 is SNHLY, CDR2 FYNNEI, per germline. The CDR3 length is 11 residues. The CDR3: CASGWGEKLFF. CDR3 DNA, as far as it was read: TGTGCCAGCGGGTGGGGCGAAAAG.

With regard to this clone: The sequenced fragment ends 3 residues before the CDR3 boundary, so the rest is inferred from the germline J gene. The V and J genes are TRBV7-2 and TRBJ2-3; D possibly corresponds to TRBD1 (5 bases). This CDR3 is built from 13 residues. Per germline, CDR1 SGHTA and CDR2 FQGNSA. CDR3 protein: CASSLRQGETQYF. The part of the CDR3 DNA that was read is TGTGCCAGCAGCTTGAGGCAGGGCGAGACG.

Worth noting for this clone: The observed sequence ends 3 residues before the CDR3 terminus, with the missing tail filled in from the germline J gene. The chain combines TRBV20-1 with TRBJ2-1, with TRBD2 as a possible D gene (6 bases). V was clipped by 5 bases and J by 2 bases, with 16 bases between them. Germline loops: CDR1 DFQATT, CDR2 SNEGSKA (reference sequence). This CDR3 is 15 amino acids long. The CDR3 loop is CSAGKRRGPYNEQFF. CDR3 DNA, as far as it was read: TGCAGTGCTGGGAAGCGGCGGGGTCCCTACAATGAG.

A remark on this clone: The observed sequence ends 3 residues before the CDR3 terminus, with the missing tail filled in from the germline J gene. The chain links TRBV7-8 to TRBJ2-3; TRBD2 matches at 12 bases. The CDR3 runs to 15 residues. CDR1 SGHVS and CDR2 FQNEAQ come from the germline V gene. V trimming: 5 bases; J trimming: 7 bases; junction bases outside the gene matches: 7. CDR3 amino acids: CASSQRTSGENTQYF. The sequenced CDR3 bases are TGTGCCAGCAGCCAGCGGACTAGCGGGGAGAATACG.

About this clone: The CDR3 end falls 3 residues outside the read, so it is completed with the germline J gene. This sequence joins TRBV5-4 and TRBJ2-1, with TRBD2 identical over 11 bases. Germline values: CDR1 SGHNT, CDR2 YYREEE (reference sequence). The V segment lost 3 bases and the J segment 3 bases; nucleotides outside the gene matches: 2. The length of the CDR3 is 15 residues. Partial CDR3 DNA: TGTGCCAGCAGCTGGCTAGCGGGAGGCTACAATGAG. It codes for CASSWLAGGYNE. The whole CDR3 reads CASSWLAGGYNEQFF.

A word on this clone: The read terminates 3 residues before the CDR3 end, so the remaining end is supplied by the germline J gene. V usage is TRBV20-1 and J usage is TRBJ1-6; TRBD1 matches 7 bases. V dropped 4 bases and J dropped 6; count of bases not matched to a gene: 9. Germline CDR1 reads DFQATT; CDR2 reads SNEGSKA (reference sequence). The CDR3 sequence is 15 residues long. Incomplete CDR3 DNA: TGCAGTGCTATCAACCTCGGACAGGTTAATTCACCC. Its protein is CSAINLGQVNSP. The whole CDR3 is CSAINLGQVNSPLHF.

Turning to this clone: The read terminates 3 residues ahead of where the CDR3 ends, so the germline J gene completes it. V and J are TRBV5-1 and TRBJ1-1, with 10 bases identical to TRBD1. This CDR3 is built from 16 residues. Per the germline V gene, CDR1 is SGHRS and CDR2 is YFSETQ. V shed 3 bases and J 3 bases; nucleotides not matched to a gene: 8. CDR3 bases read: TGCGCCAGCAGCTGGACAGGGGGAGGAGTGCACACTGAA. The encoded protein is CASSWTGGGVHTE. The full-length CDR3 reads as CASSWTGGGVHTEAFF.

Concerning this clone: Coverage ceases 3 residues before the CDR3 finishes, and the germline J gene fills in the end. The chain recombines TRBV19 with TRBJ2-1, with 11 positions matching TRBD1. CDR1 and CDR2 (germline): LNHDA, SQIVND (reference sequence). The junction had 5 bases not matched to a gene; V was cut back by 6 bases and J by 1 base. The CDR3 spans 16 residues. The CDR3 loop is CASRTGTGGSYNEQFF. CDR3 DNA, as far as it was read: TGTGCCAGTAGGACCGGGACAGGGGGTTCCTACAATGAG.

In regard to this clone: The read ends 3 residues shy of where the CDR3 ends; the end is completed using the germline J gene. The chain combines TRBV18 with TRBJ1-1; weak D call: TRBD1 (6 bases). From germline, CDR1 is KGHSH and CDR2 LQKENI. The CDR3 sequence is 14 residues long. Trimming removed 5 bases at V and 1 base at J, with 11 bases between. Here the CDR3 reads CASSEVQGNTEAFF. The part of the CDR3 DNA that was read is TGTGCCAGCTCAGAAGTACAGGGGAACACTGAA.

Concerning this clone: Read coverage stops 3 residues before the CDR3 terminus; the germline J gene supplies the remainder. This chain uses TRBV6-2 or TRBV6-3 with TRBJ2-5; 11 bases map to TRBD2. The CDR3 contains 15 residues. J was trimmed by 5 bases and V by 5 bases; bases with no gene match: 7. From germline, CDR1 is MNHEY and CDR2 SVGEGT. Incomplete CDR3 DNA: TGTGCCAGCAGTCCACTAGCGGGAGAGGGGGAGACC. Its translation is CASSPLAGEGET. The entire CDR3 sequence reads CASSPLAGEGETQYF.